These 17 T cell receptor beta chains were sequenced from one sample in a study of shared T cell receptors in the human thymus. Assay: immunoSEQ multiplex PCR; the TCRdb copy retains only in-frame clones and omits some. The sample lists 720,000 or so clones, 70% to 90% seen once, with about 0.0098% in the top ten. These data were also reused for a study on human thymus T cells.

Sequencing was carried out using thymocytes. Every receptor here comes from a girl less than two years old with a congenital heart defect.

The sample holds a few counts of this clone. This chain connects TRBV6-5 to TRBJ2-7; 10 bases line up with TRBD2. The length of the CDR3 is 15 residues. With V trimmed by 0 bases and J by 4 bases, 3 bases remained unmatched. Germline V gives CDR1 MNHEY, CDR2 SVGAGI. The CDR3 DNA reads TGTGCCAGCAGTTACTCTAGCGGGGGGCTTTACGAGCAGTACTTC. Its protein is CASSYSSGGLYEQYF.

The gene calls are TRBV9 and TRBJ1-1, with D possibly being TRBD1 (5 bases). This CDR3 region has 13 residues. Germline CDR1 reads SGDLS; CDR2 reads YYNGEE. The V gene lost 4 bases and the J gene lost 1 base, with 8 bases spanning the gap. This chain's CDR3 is CASSLQENTEAFF. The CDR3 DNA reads TGTGCCAGCAGCCTACAGGAGAACACTGAAGCTTTCTTT.

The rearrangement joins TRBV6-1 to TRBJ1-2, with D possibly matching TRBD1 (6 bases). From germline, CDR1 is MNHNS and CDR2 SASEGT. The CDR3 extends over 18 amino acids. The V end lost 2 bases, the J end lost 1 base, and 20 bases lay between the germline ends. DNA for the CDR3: TGTGCCAGCAGTGAAATGGTGAGACAGGTGTGTGGTAACTATGGCTACACCTTC. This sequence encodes CASSEMVRQVCGNYGYTF.

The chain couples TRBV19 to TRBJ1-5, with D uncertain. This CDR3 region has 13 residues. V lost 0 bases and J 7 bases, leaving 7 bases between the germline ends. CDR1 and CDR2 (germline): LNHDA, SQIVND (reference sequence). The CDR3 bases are TGTGCCAGTAGTATAGAAAAAGCCCAGCCCCAGCATTTT. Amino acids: CASSIEKAQPQHF.

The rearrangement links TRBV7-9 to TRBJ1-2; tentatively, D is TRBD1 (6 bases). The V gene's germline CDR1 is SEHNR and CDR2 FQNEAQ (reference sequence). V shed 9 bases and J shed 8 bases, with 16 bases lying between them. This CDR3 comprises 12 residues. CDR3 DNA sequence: TGTGCCAGTGGTGGGGGCCAAACGGGCTACACCTTC. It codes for CASGGGQTGYTF.

For the CDR3, the DNA is TGTGCCAGCAGTACGGGACTAGCGGGGGGGTGGGAGACCCAGTACTTC. It yields the protein CASSTGLAGGWETQYF. This chain connects TRBV6-6 to TRBJ2-5; 16 nucleotides line up with TRBD2. The CDR3 has 16 amino acids. Germline V gives CDR1 MNHNY, CDR2 SVGAGI (reference sequence). V lost 5 bases and J lost 5; bases outside the gene matches: 5.

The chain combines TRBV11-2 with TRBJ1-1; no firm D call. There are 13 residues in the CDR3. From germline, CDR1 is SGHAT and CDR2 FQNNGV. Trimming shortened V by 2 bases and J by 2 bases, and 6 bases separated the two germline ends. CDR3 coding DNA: TGTGCCAGCAGCTTATCAGTCAACACTGAAGCTTTCTTT. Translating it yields CASSLSVNTEAFF.

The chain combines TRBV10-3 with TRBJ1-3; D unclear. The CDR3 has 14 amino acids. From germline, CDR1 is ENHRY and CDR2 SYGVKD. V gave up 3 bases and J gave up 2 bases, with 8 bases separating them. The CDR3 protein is CAISETLPGNTIYF. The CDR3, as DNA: TGTGCCATCAGTGAAACATTACCTGGAAACACCATATATTTT.

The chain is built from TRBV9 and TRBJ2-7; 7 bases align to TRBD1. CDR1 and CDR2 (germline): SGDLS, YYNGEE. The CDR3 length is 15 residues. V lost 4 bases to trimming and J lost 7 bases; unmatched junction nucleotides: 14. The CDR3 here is CASSPTGKEPREQYF. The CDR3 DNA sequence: TGTGCCAGCAGCCCGACAGGGAAGGAACCTCGGGAGCAGTACTTC. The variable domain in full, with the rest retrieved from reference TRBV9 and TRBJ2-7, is DSGVTQTPKHLITATGQRVTLRCSPRSGDLSVYWYQQSLDQGLQFLIQYYNGEERAKGNILERFSAQQFPDLHSELNLSSLELGDSALYFCASSPTGKEPREQYFGPGTRLTVT.

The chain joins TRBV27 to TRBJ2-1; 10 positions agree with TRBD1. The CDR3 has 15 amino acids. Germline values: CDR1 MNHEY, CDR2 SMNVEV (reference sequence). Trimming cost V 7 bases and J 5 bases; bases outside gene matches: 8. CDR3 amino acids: CASTLRTGGHNEQFF. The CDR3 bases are TGTGCCAGCACCCTTCGGACAGGGGGACACAATGAGCAGTTCTTC.

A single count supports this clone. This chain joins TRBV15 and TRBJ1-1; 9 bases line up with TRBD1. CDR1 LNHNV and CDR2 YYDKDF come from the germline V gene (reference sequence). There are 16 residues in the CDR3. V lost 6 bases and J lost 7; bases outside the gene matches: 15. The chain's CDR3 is CATRVQSGQGVLEAFF. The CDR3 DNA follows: TGTGCCACCAGAGTACAATCGGGACAGGGCGTACTTGAAGCTTTCTTT.

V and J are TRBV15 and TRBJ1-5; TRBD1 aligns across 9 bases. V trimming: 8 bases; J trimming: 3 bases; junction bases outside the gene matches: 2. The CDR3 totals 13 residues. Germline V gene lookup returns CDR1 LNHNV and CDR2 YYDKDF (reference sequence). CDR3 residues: CATGTGNNQPQHF. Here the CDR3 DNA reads TGTGCCACCGGGACAGGGAACAATCAGCCCCAGCATTTT.

In DNA, the CDR3 is TGCGCCAGCATCGACAGGGGCTTAGGATCACCCCTCCACTTT. This gives the protein CASIDRGLGSPLHF. The chain couples TRBV10-1 to TRBJ1-6, with 8 nucleotides matching TRBD1. V shed 7 bases and J 10 bases; nucleotides not matched to a gene: 9. In germline, CDR1 is WNHNN, CDR2 SYGVQD (reference sequence). This CDR3 is 14 amino acids long.

In nucleotides, the CDR3 is TGTGCCAGTAGCCCTATGGGAGACAGGATTAGCAATCAGCCCCAGCATTTT. Residues: CASSPMGDRISNQPQHF. The rearrangement uses TRBV19 and TRBJ1-5; tentatively, D is TRBD1 (6 bases). The length of the CDR3 is 17 residues. The germline V gene has CDR1 LNHDA and CDR2 SQIVND (reference sequence). Between the trimmed V and J ends, which lost 6 bases and 0 bases, there was a span of 18 bases.

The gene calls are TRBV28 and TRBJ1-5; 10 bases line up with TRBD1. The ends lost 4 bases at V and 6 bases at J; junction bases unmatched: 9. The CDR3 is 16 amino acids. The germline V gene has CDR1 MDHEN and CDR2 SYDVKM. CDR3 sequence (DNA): TGTGCCAGCAGTTCATGGGACAGGGGAAAAGGTCAGCCCCAGCATTTT. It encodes CASSSWDRGKGQPQHF.

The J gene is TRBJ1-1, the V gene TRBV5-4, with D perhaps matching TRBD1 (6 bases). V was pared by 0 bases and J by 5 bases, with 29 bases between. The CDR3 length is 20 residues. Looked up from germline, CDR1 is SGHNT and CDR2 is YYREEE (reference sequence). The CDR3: CASSLGAEKRDKVIWTEAFF. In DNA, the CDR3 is TGTGCCAGCAGCTTGGGGGCCGAGAAACGGGACAAAGTAATATGGACTGAAGCTTTCTTT. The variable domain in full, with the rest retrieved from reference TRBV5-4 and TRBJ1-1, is ETGVTQSPTHLIKTRGQQVTLRCSSQSGHNTVSWYQQALGQGPQFIFQYYREEENGRGNFPPRFSGLQFPNYSSELNVNALELDDSALYLCASSLGAEKRDKVIWTEAFFGQGTRLTVV.

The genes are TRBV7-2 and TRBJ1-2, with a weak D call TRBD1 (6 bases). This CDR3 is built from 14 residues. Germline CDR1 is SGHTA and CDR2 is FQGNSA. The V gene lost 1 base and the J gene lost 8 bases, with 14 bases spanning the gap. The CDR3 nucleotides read TGTGCCAGCAGCTTAGTCCGGACAGTTAGGGGCTACACCTTC. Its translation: CASSLVRTVRGYTF.